This T cell receptor beta chain derives from a study of TIL therapy for anti-PD-1-resistant metastatic lung cancer. Stated time point: pre-treatment sample, taken before nivolumab and TIL therapy. CDR1 and CDR2 (germline): SNHLY, FYNNEI. This CDR3 has 13 residues. V gave up 10 bases and J gave up 6 bases, with 16 bases separating them. The immunoSEQ assay was v3. Sequencing was performed with immunoSEQ multiplex PCR; in TCRdb, only in-frame clones are kept and a portion is missing. The table includes approximately 53,000 clones, 70% to 85% detected once. This clone was detected only a few times. This receptor was taken from a woman aged 30-79 years with non-small cell lung cancer. The material sequenced was blood, taken at baseline. The rearrangement links TRBV2 to TRBJ1-5; the D gene is possibly TRBD1 (5 bases). The CDR3 region is CATGIRGGQPQHF. CDR3 DNA sequence: TGTGCCACCGGCATCCGGGGGGGTCAGCCCCAGCATTTT. The whole variable domain, remainder taken from reference TRBV2 and TRBJ1-5, is EPEVTQTPSHQVTQMGQEVILRCVPISNHLYFYWYRQILGQKVEFLVSFYNNEISEKSEIFDDQFSVERPDGSNFTLKIRSTKLEDSAMYFCATGIRGGQPQHFGDGTRLSIL.